The sequence of this T cell receptor (beta chain) was determined in a study of spatial heterogeneity in lung cancer (dated by TCRdb to about 2019). Describing the broader study: The donors were fewer than 90 patients from the lung TRACERx cohort who had early-stage, untreated non-small cell lung cancer. At surgery, both alpha and beta chains were TCR-sequenced in 200 to 250 tumor regions, approximately 64 matched nontumor lung samples and 56 PBMC samples. More beta-chain than alpha-chain transcripts were consistently detected, likely reflecting higher beta-chain transcript abundance. In the raw uncorrected reads, each unique combination of TCR and UMI appeared more than ten times on average. In non-small cell lung cancer, the study quantitatively compared TCR alpha and beta repertoires across several tumor regions, matched nontumor lung, and blood. Follow-up PBMC samples were sequenced whenever available, with a median time to follow-up of about 2 years after resection. The study linked features of the TCR repertoire to counts of nonsynonymous mutations, which were determined by whole-exome sequencing of tumor tissue.

Results the study describes overall, beyond this receptor: Confirming at a functional level the hypothesis that regional TCRs recognize regional mutations was considered to require additional single-cell paired TCR alpha and beta sequencing. Only roughly 15 patients were included in comparisons of baseline and follow-up blood repertoires. Ubiquitous expanded tumor TCRs were found in blood more often at tumor resection than at routine follow-up.

CDR3 length: 14 amino acids, cysteine to phenylalanine. Of all the DNA, just the CDR3 is kept, 42 bases in frame from base 1. The germline V gene provides CDR1 MRHNA and CDR2 SNTAGT. Trimming removed 6 bases from V and 2 bases from J, leaving 12 bases between the germline ends. In its sample, this clonotype was seen a few times. Its antigen is not yet known. Base quality data are lacking; no much larger clone is found one base away. The sample's time point, from its label and the paper: blood at routine non-recurrence follow-up after resection. For TCR sequencing, whole RNA was extracted from tumor and nontumor lung tissue, or from cryopreserved PBMC samples, and no cell sorting was done. Patients were selected for TCR sequencing only if sufficient RNA was available from at least two tumor regions. Receptors were amplified or captured by 5' RACE. Sequencing instrument: NextSeq 500. The TCR library protocol attached a unique molecular identifier to each TCR cDNA molecule to allow correction of PCR and sequencing errors. The authors processed their data as follows. TCR identification, UMI-based error correction and CDR3 extraction were all carried out with Decombinator tools. Expanded TCRs were defined as those above a frequency of 2 per 1,000, corresponding to the top 1% of the tumor frequency distribution. Each repertoire was subsampled 100 times to 5,000 TCRs, after which Renyi diversity was computed with the R vegan package. CDR3 similarity networks were built from amino acid triplet string-kernel similarity, with CDR3s being connected when pairwise similarity was above 0.82. TCRdb trimmed the raw reads at Q25, called clones with MiXCR and kept productive beta chains. CDR3 protein duplicates are merged, each entry listing the most common genes and DNA. These V and J calls rely on TCRdb rather than the paper's analysis. Counted in this sample were around 98,000 distinct CDR3 sequences; roughly a fifth of them appeared once. The ten largest clonotypes hold 20% to 25% of the sample.

The TCR originated in a male donor with early-stage non-small cell lung cancer. Rearrangement joined TRBV6-4 to TRBJ2-3, with a weak D call of TRBD2 (6 bases match). The sequencing used PBMCs, collected at follow-up. The bases are TGTGCCAGCAGGGGGGACTGGCACACAGATACGCAGTATTTT. Its product reads: CASRGDWHTDTQYF.